These 13 T cell receptor beta chains share one sample of origin, sequenced in a study of ipilimumab plus nivolumab after autologous stem cell transplantation. Here immunoSEQ multiplex PCR was the method, and the copy in TCRdb shows in-frame clones only, minus some. The data hold some 87,000 clones, with approximately 86% observed a single time. Sequencing was performed on PBMCs, taken in a trial of ipilimumab plus nivolumab as post-transplant consolidation. The source is a male donor with diffuse large B-cell lymphoma.

The CDR3, as DNA: TGTGCCAGCAGCTCCGCAAGGAACACCGGGGAGCTGTTTTTT. Translating gives CASSSARNTGELFF. The chain joins TRBV7-2 to TRBJ2-2; no reliable D call. Germline V gene lookup returns CDR1 SGHTA and CDR2 FQGNSA. The CDR3 is made up of 14 amino acids. Trimming shortened V by 4 bases and J by 1 base, and 7 bases separated the two germline ends.

This chain links TRBV2 with TRBJ2-6; 8 bases fit TRBD1. In germline, CDR1 is SNHLY, CDR2 FYNNEI. V shed 9 bases, J shed 2 bases, and the junction held 6 bases outside the gene matches. CDR3 size: 15 residues. CDR3 sequence (DNA): TGTGCCAGTAGATACAGGGGGACTGGGGCCAACGTCCTGACTTTC. Its translation: CASRYRGTGANVLTF. Drawing the rest from reference TRBV2 and TRBJ2-6, the complete variable domain is EPEVTQTPSHQVTQMGQEVILRCVPISNHLYFYWYRQILGQKVEFLVSFYNNEISEKSEIFDDQFSVERPDGSNFTLKIRSTKLEDSAMYFCASRYRGTGANVLTFGAGSRLTVL.

The V and J genes are TRBV30 and TRBJ2-7; the match to TRBD1 covers 8 bases. CDR3 length: 13 amino acids. J lost 5 bases, V lost 4 bases, and 7 bases had no gene match. CDR1 is GTSNPN and CDR2 is SVGIG in the germline V gene (reference sequence). The CDR3 spells CAWTWGQENEQYF. The CDR3, as DNA: TGTGCCTGGACGTGGGGACAGGAAAACGAGCAGTACTTC.

The V and J genes are TRBV9 and TRBJ2-5, with 11 bases lining up with TRBD2. The ends lost 2 bases at V and 2 bases at J; junction bases unmatched: 2. From germline, CDR1 is SGDLS and CDR2 YYNGEE. The length of the CDR3 is 15 residues. CDR3 region: CASSVVAGGQETQYF. CDR3 nucleotides: TGTGCCAGCAGCGTGGTAGCGGGGGGGCAAGAGACCCAGTACTTC.

This clone is a singleton in its sample. CDR3 in amino acids: CASSTGVYNSPLHF. In DNA, the CDR3 is TGTGCCAGTAGTACCGGTGTATATAATTCACCCCTCCACTTT. The rearrangement links TRBV19 to TRBJ1-6; D gene unclear. Trimming took off 4 bases at V and 4 bases at J, with 8 bases between the two ends. This CDR3 has 14 residues. The germline V gene encodes CDR1 LNHDA and CDR2 SQIVND (reference sequence).

The rearrangement joins TRBV15 to TRBJ2-1; maybe TRBD1 (7 bases). CDR3 size: 13 residues. The germline V gene has CDR1 LNHNV and CDR2 YYDKDF (reference sequence). V was pared by 2 bases and J by 10 bases, with 12 bases between. The CDR3 spells CATSRPQGGEQFF. Here the CDR3 DNA reads TGTGCCACCAGCAGACCTCAGGGGGGCGAGCAGTTCTTC.

The count of this clone is one. This chain connects TRBV6-5 to TRBJ2-7, with D tentatively TRBD1 (7 bases). Per germline, CDR1 MNHEY and CDR2 SVGAGI. V dropped 0 bases and J dropped 4 bases, with 13 bases sitting between them. The CDR3 runs 15 residues. DNA of the CDR3: TGTGCCAGCAGTTACTCGACAGCAGGGGGGTACGAGCAGTACTTC. Residues: CASSYSTAGGYEQYF.

The chain is built from TRBV7-8 and TRBJ1-4, with 8 bases that match TRBD1. Germline values: CDR1 SGHVS, CDR2 FQNEAQ. This CDR3 is 14 amino acids long. J gave up 6 bases and V 4 bases, and 4 bases lay outside the gene matches. This chain's CDR3 is CASSSGQVHEKLFF. CDR3 nucleotide sequence: TGTGCCAGCAGCTCGGGACAGGTACATGAAAAACTGTTTTTT.

This chain links TRBV18 with TRBJ1-1, with D possibly TRBD1 on 6 matching bases. The CDR3 contains 15 residues. CDR1 is KGHSH, CDR2 LQKENI, per germline. Trimming removed 3 bases at V and 7 bases at J, with 18 bases between. CDR3 coding DNA: TGTGCCAGCTCACCGGGGGTAGGGGGAACCTATGAAGCTTTCTTT. This sequence encodes CASSPGVGGTYEAFF.

In its sample, this clone was seen a few times. V is TRBV2 and J is TRBJ2-7, with TRBD1 identical over 10 bases. V lost 6 bases to trimming and J lost 3 bases; unmatched junction nucleotides: 5. CDR3 length: 14 amino acids. CDR1 is SNHLY, CDR2 FYNNEI, per germline. This CDR3 reads CASRWDRGYYEQYF. CDR3 bases: TGTGCCAGCAGATGGGACAGGGGATACTACGAGCAGTACTTC.

The chain is built from TRBV27 and TRBJ2-2; unclear D gene. Per germline, CDR1 MNHEY and CDR2 SMNVEV (reference sequence). The V end was cut by 1 base, the J end by 2 bases, with 11 bases between. The CDR3 consists of 16 residues. The CDR3 DNA reads as TGTGCCAGCAGTTTATGGGCCAGAGCTAACACCGGGGAGCTGTTTTTT. It codes for CASSLWARANTGELFF.

This clone was counted between two and nine times. The J gene is TRBJ1-3, the V gene TRBV2; no clear D. This CDR3 region has 15 residues. The V and J ends lost 6 bases and 0 bases respectively, with 12 bases between them. In germline, CDR1 is SNHLY, CDR2 FYNNEI. The CDR3 bases are TGTGCCAGCAGCGGTGACACAAACTCTGGAAACACCATATATTTT. Protein product: CASSGDTNSGNTIYF. The complete variable domain, with remaining parts taken from reference TRBV2 and TRBJ1-3, reads EPEVTQTPSHQVTQMGQEVILRCVPISNHLYFYWYRQILGQKVEFLVSFYNNEISEKSEIFDDQFSVERPDGSNFTLKIRSTKLEDSAMYFCASSGDTNSGNTIYFGEGSWLTVV.

The chain has TRBV10-2 and TRBJ1-5, with D possibly TRBD1 on 6 matching bases. V dropped 4 bases and J dropped 3 bases, with 10 bases sitting between them. The germline CDR1 and CDR2 sequences are WSHSY and SAAADI. This CDR3 has 14 residues. The DNA for the CDR3 is TGCGCCAGCAGTGCCGGACAGCCCAATCAGCCCCAGCATTTT. Protein: CASSAGQPNQPQHF.